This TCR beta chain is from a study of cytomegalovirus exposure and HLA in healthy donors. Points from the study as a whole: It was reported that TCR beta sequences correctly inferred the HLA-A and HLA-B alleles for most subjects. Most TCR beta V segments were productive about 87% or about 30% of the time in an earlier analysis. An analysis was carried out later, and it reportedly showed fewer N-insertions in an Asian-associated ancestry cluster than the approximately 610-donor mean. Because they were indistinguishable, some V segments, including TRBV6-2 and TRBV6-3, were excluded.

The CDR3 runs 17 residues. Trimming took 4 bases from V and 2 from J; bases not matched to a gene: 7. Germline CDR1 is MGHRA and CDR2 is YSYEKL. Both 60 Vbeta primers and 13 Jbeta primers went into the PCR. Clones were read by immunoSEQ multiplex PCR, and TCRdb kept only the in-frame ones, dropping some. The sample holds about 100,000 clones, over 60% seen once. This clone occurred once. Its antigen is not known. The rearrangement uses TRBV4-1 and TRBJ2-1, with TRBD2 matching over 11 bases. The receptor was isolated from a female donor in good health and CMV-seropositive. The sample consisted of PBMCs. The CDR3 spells CASSRGGLAGTYNEQFF. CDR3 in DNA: TGCGCCAGCAGCCGCGGCGGACTAGCGGGTACCTACAATGAGCAGTTCTTC.